This T cell receptor (beta chain) was identified in a study of T cells in Graves' hyperthyroidism and ophthalmopathy. In the study overall: Blood from the periphery was taken at initial diagnosis, before any treatment. General observations from the study: A model of 13 V-J pairs discriminated ophthalmopathy from stable hyperthyroidism. Ophthalmopathy onset followed model prediction by a median approximately six months.

CDR1 and CDR2 (germline): KGHSH, LQKENI. The CDR3 contains 14 residues. Trimming took off 3 bases at V and 0 bases at J, with 6 bases between the two ends. Researchers took RNA transcripts and amplified the TCR beta CDR3 regions from them. With the HTBI primer set, the TCR CDR3 went through a first round of RT-PCR. A single record per CDR3 protein comes from TCRdb applying MiXCR to the multiplex PCR reads. The sample holds 400,000 to 500,000 distinct CDR3 sequences, approximately 14% seen once. Orbital computed tomography, thyroid ultrasound, serum thyroxine and TRAb, and clinical symptoms together informed the diagnoses. This clonotype was recorded at least ten times. Antigen: not known.

The sample consisted of blood. This receptor was taken from a young woman with Graves' hyperthyroidism. The chain carries TRBV18 and TRBJ1-5; no clear D gene. CDR3 protein: CASSPWDSNQPQHF. Here the CDR3 DNA reads TGTGCCAGCTCACCTTGGGATAGCAATCAGCCCCAGCATTTT.